This TCR beta chain appears in the sequencing data of a study of shared T cell receptors in the human thymus. Produced via immunoSEQ multiplex PCR; TCRdb's table is partial and in-frame only. Among over 650,000 clones listed, roughly 86% were seen once. In regard to this clone: At one end the junction does not follow the germline gene, possibly because of a read error.

This CDR3 comprises 11 residues. Germline V gene sequence: CDR1 MDHEN, CDR2 SYDVKM. The sample was also linked to a second study, of human thymus T cells.

This receptor was identified in a boy under two years old with a congenital heart defect. Sequences were obtained from thymocytes. The genes are TRBV28 and TRBJ2-7; D might be TRBD1 (5 bases). CDR3 loop: CASSKYRFFHF. CDR3 sequence (DNA): TGTGCCAGCAGTAAATACAGGTTTTTCCACTTC. Full variable domain (outside the CDR3, taken from reference TRBV28 and TRBJ2-7): DVKVTQSSRYLVKRTGEKVFLECVQDMDHENMFWYRQDPGLGLRLIYFSYDVKMKEKGDIPEGYSVSREKKERFSLILESASTNQTSMYLCASSKYRFFHFGPGTRLTVT.